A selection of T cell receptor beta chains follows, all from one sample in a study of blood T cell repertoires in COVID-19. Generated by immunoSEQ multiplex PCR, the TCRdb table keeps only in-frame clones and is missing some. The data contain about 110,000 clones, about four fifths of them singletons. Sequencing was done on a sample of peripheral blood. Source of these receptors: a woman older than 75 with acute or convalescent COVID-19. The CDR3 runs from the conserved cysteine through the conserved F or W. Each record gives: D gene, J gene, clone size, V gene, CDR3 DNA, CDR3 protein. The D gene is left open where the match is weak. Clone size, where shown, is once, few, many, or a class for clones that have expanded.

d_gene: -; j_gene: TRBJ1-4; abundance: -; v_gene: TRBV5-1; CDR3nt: TGCGCCAGCAGCTTCTCAGGGACTTCGACTAATGAAAAACTGTTTTTT; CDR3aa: CASSFSGTSTNEKLFF
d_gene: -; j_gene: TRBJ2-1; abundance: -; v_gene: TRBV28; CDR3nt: TGTGCCAGCAGTTCCCCAGGGCAGTACAATGAGCAGTTCTTC; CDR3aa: CASSSPGQYNEQFF
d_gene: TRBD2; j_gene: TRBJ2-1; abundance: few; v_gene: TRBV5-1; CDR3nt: TGCGCCAGCAGCTTCACACTAGCGGGAGTAAGAAATGAGCAGTTCTTC; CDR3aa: CASSFTLAGVRNEQFF
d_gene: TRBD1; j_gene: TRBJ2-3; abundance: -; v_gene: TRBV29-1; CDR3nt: TGCAGCGTCGATCGTTCCGGGACAGGGGACGCAGATACGCAGTATTTT; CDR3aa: CSVDRSGTGDADTQYF
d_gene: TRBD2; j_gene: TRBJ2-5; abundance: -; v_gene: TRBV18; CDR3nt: TGTGCCAGCTCACCCGGGACTAGCGGGGTCCAAGAGACCCAGTACTTC; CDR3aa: CASSPGTSGVQETQYF
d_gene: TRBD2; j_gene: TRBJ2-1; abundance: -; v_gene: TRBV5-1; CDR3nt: TGCGCCAGCAGTCTCACTAGCGGGGGTTACAATGAGCAGTTCTTC; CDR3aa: CASSLTSGGYNEQFF
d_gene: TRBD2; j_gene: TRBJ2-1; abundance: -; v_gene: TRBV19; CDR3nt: TGTGCCAGTAGTAACCCTTATAGCGGGAGGGTGGCCGGTGAGCAGTTCTTC; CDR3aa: CASSNPYSGRVAGEQFF
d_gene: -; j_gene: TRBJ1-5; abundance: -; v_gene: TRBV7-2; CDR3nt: TGTGCCAGCAGCCCCCAGCCAGGGGTTATAAGCAATCAGCCCCAGCATTTT; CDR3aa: CASSPQPGVISNQPQHF
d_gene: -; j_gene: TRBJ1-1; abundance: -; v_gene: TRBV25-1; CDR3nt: TGTGCCAGCAGTGATGGGGGGAGATCTGAAGCTTTCTTT; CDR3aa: CASSDGGRSEAFF
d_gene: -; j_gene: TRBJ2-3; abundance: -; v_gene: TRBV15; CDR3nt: TGTGCCACCAGCAGAGATAAAGATCGAGGCGATACGCAGTATTTT; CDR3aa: CATSRDKDRGDTQYF
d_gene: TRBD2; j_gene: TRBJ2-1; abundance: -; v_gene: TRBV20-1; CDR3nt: TGCAGTGCTAGTCACAGGCGGGGGACGACTGGCAATGAGCAGTTCTTC; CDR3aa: CSASHRRGTTGNEQFF
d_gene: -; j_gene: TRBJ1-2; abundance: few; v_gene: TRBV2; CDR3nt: TGTGCCAGCAGAGAGACATATGGCTACACCTTC; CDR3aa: CASRETYGYTF
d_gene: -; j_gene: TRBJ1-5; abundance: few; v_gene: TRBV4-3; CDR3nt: TGCGCCAGCAGCCAAGTCACAGGGTATCAGCCCCAGCATTTT; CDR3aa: CASSQVTGYQPQHF
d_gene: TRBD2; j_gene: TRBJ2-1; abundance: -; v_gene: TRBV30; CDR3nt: TGTGCCTGGAGTGTACTAGCGGGAGCCAATGAGCAGTTCTTC; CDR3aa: CAWSVLAGANEQFF
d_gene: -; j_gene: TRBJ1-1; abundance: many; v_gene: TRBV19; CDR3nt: TGTGCCAGTAGTCCTCGGACAGCTCGGAACACTGAAGCTTTCTTT; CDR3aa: CASSPRTARNTEAFF
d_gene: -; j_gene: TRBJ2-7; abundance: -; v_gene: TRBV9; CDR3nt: TGTGCCAGCAGCGTAGCTCCGGCGGGCAGCTCCTACGAGCAGTACTTC; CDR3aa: CASSVAPAGSSYEQYF
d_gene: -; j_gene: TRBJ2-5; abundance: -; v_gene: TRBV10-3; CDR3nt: TGTGCCATCAGTGTTGAGACAAGTGCGACCCAGTACTTC; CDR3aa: CAISVETSATQYF
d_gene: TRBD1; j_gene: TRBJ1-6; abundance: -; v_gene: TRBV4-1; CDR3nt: TGCGCCAGCAGCCCCTTTCGACAGGGAATGAGCTCCTATAATTCACCCCTCCACTTT; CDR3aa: CASSPFRQGMSSYNSPLHF
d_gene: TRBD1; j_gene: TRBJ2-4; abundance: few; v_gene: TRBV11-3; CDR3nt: TGTGCCAGCAGCTCTGGACAGGGGTACATTCAGTACTTC; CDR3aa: CASSSGQGYIQYF
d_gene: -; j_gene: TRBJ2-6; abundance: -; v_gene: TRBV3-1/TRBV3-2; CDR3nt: TGTGCCAGCAGCCAAGACCGAGCGGGGGCCAACGTCCTGACTTTC; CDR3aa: CASSQDRAGANVLTF
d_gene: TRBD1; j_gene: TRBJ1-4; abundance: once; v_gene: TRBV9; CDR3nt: TGTGCCAGCAGCGCAATGACAGGGGGCGGTGAAAAACTGTTTTTT; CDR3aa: CASSAMTGGGEKLFF
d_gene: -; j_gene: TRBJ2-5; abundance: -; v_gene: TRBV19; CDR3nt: TGTGCCAGTAGTCCCGATCCTGCTGGCGAGACCCAGTACTTC; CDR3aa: CASSPDPAGETQYF
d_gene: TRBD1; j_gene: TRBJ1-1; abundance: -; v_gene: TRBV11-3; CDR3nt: TGTGCCAGCAGCTTCGGACAGGGCTACACTGAAGCTTTCTTT; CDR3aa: CASSFGQGYTEAFF
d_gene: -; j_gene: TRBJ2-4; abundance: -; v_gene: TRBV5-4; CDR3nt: TGTGCCAGCAGCTCCGGAGGGGTTGGAAACATTCAGTACTTC; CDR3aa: CASSSGGVGNIQYF
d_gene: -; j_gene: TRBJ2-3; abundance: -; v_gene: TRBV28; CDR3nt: TGTGCCAGCAGTCCCACTCGGGGGTTAACAGATACGCAGTATTTT; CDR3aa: CASSPTRGLTDTQYF
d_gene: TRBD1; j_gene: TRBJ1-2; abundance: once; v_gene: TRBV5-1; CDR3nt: TGCGCCAGCAGCTCCGGGACAGCCAACCGCTACACCTTC; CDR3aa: CASSSGTANRYTF
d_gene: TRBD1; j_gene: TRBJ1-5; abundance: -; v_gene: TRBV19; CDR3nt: TGTGCCAGTAGGGGACAGGGCAATCAGCCCCAGCATTTT; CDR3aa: CASRGQGNQPQHF
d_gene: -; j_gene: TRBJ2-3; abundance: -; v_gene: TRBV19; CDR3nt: TGTGCCAGTAAATTGACTGGATTTAACACAGATACGCAGTATTTT; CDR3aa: CASKLTGFNTDTQYF
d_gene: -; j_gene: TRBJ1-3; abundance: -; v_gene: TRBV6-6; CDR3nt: TGTGCCAGCAGTTACTCGGCACCAGGGGCTGGAAACACCATATATTTT; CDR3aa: CASSYSAPGAGNTIYF
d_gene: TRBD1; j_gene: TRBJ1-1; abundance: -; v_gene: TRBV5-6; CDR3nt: TGTGCCAGCAGCTTGAGGCAGGCAGGGGGCACTGAAGCTTTCTTT; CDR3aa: CASSLRQAGGTEAFF
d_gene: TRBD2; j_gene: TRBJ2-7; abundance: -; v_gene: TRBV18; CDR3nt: TGTGCCAGCTCCCCGCGGGGGGCGGGAGTAACACACGAGCAGTACTTC; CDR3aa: CASSPRGAGVTHEQYF
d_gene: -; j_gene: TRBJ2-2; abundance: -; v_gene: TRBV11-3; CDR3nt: TGTGCCAGCCAAAGGGGTGATCCCGGGGAGCTGTTTTTT; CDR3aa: CASQRGDPGELFF
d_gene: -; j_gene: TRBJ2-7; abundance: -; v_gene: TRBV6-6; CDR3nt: TGTGCCAGCAGTTCAAGAAGAGACACGCGATCCTACGAGCAGTACTTC; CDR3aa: CASSSRRDTRSYEQYF
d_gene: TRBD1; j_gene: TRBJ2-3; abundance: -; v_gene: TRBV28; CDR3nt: TGTGCCAGCAGCTTCCCCCCGGGACAGGGGACAGATACGCAGTATTTT; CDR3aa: CASSFPPGQGTDTQYF
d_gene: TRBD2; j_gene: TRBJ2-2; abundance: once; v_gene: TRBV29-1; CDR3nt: TGCAGCGCGGGACTAGCGGCGGGAGGGGAGCTGTTTTTT; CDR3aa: CSAGLAAGGELFF
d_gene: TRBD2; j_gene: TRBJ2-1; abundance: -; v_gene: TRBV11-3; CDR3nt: TGTGCCAGCAGCTCGTCGTCTAGCGGTTTCTACAATGAGCAGTTCTTC; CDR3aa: CASSSSSSGFYNEQFF
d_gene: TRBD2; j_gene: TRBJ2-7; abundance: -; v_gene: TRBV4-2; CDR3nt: TGTGCCAGCAGCCCACAGCGGGAGGGCCTCGACGAGCAGTACTTC; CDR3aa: CASSPQREGLDEQYF
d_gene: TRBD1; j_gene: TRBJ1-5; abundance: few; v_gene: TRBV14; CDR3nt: TGTGCCAGCAGCCACGTGCAAGGACAGGGGTGGCGGCCCCAGCATTTT; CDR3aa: CASSHVQGQGWRPQHF
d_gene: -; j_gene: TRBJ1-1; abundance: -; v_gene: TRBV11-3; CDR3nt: TGTGCCAGCAGCCCCCTGGGCGGGGGGAACACTGAAGCTTTCTTT; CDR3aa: CASSPLGGGNTEAFF
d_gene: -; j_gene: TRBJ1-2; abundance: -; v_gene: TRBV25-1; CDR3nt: TGTGCCAGCAGTCCCCGGGAGCTCATCTATGGCTACACCTTC; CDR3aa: CASSPRELIYGYTF
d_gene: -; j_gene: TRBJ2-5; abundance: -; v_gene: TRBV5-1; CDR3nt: TGCGCCAGCCAGCGGGCAGGGCAAGAGACCCAGTACTTC; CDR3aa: CASQRAGQETQYF
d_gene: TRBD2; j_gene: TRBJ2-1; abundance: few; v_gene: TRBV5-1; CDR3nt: TGCGCCAGCAGCTTGGCTGCTAGCGGGAGTATAAGGTCCTACAATGAGCAGTTCTTC; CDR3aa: CASSLAASGSIRSYNEQFF
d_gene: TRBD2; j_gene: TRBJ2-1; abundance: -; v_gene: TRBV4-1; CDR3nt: TGCGCCAGCAGCCAAGAATGGGCGGGAGGTTACAATGAGCAGTTCTTC; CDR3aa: CASSQEWAGGYNEQFF
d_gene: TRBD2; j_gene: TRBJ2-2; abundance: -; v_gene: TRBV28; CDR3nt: TGTGCCAGCATTGCGGGAGGGCCGGGAACCGGGGAGCTGTTTTTT; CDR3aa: CASIAGGPGTGELFF
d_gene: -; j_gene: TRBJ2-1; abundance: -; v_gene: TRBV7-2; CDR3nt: TGTGCCAGCAGCTTAGTTTTGTATGGGCAGGGCCCCTACAATGAGCAGTTCTTC; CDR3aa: CASSLVLYGQGPYNEQFF
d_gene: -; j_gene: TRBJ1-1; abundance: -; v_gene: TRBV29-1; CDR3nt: TGCAGCGTTGGGACACGGATGAACACTGAAGCTTTCTTT; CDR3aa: CSVGTRMNTEAFF
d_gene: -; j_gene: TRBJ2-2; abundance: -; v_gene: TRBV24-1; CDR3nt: TGTGCCACCAGTGATAGTAGGGGCTTACCCGGGGAGCTGTTTTTT; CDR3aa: CATSDSRGLPGELFF